This T cell receptor beta chain was identified in a study of beta chain features in type 1 diabetes. Germline V gene lookup returns CDR1 LNHDA and CDR2 SQIVND (reference sequence). The CDR3 sequence is 17 residues long. The J segment lost 2 bases and the V segment lost 4 bases, leaving 10 bases of the junction unmatched. Expressed TCRB transcripts got sequenced, as all isolated RNA was reverse transcribed. Produced via immunoSEQ multiplex PCR; TCRdb's table is partial and in-frame only. The repertoire holds about 360,000 clones, with 10% to 15% as singletons. Markers CD45RO/CCR7/CD25/CD127/CD95/CD27 served to sort CD4+ naive, central memory, regulatory and stem cell-like memory cells. This clone has a handful of counts.

This chain uses TRBV19 with TRBJ2-1; TRBD2 matches at 8 bases. The specimen sequenced was naive CD4+ T cells from blood. The sequence came from a man between 18 and 29 years old in good health. Here the CDR3 reads CASSTQIAGGPYNEQFF. In DNA, the CDR3 is TGTGCCAGTAGTACGCAGATCGCGGGGGGCCCCTACAATGAGCAGTTCTTC.